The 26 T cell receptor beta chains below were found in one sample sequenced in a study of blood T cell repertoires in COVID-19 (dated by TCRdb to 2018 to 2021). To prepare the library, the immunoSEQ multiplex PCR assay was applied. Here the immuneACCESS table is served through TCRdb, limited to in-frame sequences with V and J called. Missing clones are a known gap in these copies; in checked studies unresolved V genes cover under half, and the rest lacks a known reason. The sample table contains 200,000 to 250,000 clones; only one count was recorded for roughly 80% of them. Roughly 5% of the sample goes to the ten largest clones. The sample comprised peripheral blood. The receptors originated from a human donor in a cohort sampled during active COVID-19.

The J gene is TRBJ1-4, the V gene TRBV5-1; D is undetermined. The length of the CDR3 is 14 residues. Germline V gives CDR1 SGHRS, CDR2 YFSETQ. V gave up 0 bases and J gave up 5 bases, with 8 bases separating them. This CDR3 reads CASSLVAGNEKLFF. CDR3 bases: TGCGCCAGCAGCTTGGTAGCCGGCAATGAAAAACTGTTTTTT.

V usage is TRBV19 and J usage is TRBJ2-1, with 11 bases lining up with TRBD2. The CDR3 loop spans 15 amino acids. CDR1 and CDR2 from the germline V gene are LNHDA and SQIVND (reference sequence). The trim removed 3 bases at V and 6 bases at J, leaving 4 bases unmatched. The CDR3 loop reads CASSMGLAAPNEQFF. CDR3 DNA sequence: TGTGCCAGTAGTATGGGACTAGCGGCCCCCAATGAGCAGTTCTTC.

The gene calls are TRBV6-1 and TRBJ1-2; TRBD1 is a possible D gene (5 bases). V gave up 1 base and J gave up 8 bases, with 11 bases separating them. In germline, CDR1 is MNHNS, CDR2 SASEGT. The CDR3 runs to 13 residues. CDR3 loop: CASSEVQGAGYTF. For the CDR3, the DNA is TGTGCCAGCAGTGAAGTTCAAGGGGCCGGCTACACCTTC.

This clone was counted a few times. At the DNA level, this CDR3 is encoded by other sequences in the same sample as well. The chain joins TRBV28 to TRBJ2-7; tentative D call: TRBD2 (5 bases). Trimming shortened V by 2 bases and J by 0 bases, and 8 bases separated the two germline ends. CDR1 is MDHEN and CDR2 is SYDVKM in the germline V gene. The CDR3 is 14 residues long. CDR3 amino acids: CASSLRGNSYEQYF. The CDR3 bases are TGTGCCAGCAGTTTAAGAGGGAACTCCTACGAGCAGTACTTC.

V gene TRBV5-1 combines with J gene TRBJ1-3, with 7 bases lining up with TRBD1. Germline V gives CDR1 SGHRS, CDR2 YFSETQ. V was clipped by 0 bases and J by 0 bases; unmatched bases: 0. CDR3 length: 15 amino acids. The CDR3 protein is CASSLAGGSGNTIYF. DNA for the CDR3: TGCGCCAGCAGCTTGGCAGGGGGCTCTGGAAACACCATATATTTT.

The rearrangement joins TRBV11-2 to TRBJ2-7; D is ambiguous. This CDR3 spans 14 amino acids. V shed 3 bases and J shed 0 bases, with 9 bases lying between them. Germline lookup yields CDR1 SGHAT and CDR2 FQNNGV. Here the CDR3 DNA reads TGTGCCAGCAGCTTCCAACACAGCTCCTACGAGCAGTACTTC. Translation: CASSFQHSSYEQYF.

CDR3 protein: CASSLFPRGQYF. CDR3 DNA: TGTGCCAGCAGTTTGTTCCCCCGGGGGCAGTACTTC. This chain uses TRBV28 with TRBJ2-7; tentatively, D is TRBD2 (5 bases). This CDR3 has 12 residues. The V gene lost 3 bases and the J gene lost 9 bases, with 12 bases spanning the gap. Germline V gene lookup returns CDR1 MDHEN and CDR2 SYDVKM.

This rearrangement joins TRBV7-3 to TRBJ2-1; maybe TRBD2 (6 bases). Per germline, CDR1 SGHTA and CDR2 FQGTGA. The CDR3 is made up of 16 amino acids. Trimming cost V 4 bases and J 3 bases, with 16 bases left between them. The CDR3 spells CASSSIAEVNYNEQFF. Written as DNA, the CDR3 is TGTGCCAGCAGCTCGATAGCGGAAGTCAACTACAATGAGCAGTTCTTC.

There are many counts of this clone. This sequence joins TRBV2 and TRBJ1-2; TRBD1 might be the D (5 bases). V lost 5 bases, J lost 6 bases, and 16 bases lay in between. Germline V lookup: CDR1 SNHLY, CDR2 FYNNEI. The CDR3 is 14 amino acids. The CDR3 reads CASSSGWGIDGYTF. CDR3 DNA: TGTGCCAGCAGTTCCGGATGGGGCATCGATGGCTACACCTTC.

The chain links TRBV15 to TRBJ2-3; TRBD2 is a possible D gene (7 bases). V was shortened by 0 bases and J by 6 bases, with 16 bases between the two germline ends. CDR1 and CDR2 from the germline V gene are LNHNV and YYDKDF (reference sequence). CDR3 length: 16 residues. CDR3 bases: TGTGCCACCAGCAGAGATCCGGGGGGCGCCTTGGATACGCAGTATTTT. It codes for CATSRDPGGALDTQYF.

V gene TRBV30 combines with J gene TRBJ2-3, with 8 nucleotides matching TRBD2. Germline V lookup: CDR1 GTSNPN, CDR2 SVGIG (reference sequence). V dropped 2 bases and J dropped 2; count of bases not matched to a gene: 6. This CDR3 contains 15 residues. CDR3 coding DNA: TGTGCCTGGAGTAGAGCGGGAGCGCACACAGATACGCAGTATTTT. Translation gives CAWSRAGAHTDTQYF.

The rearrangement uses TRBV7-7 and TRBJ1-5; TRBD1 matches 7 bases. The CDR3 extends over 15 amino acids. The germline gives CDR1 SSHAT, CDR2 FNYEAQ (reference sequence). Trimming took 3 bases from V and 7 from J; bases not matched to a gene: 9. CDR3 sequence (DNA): TGTGCCAGCAGCTTCACGCAGGGGGTGGACCAGCCCCAGCATTTT. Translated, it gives CASSFTQGVDQPQHF.

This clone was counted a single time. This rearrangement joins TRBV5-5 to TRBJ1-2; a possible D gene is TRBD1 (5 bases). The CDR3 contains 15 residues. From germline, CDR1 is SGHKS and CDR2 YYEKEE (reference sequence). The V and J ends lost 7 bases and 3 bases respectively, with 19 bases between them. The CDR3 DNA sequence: TGTGCCAGCGTCCAAGTTGGGGGGAGACACTATGGCTACACCTTC. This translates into CASVQVGGRHYGYTF. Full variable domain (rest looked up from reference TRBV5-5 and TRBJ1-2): DAGVTQSPTHLIKTRGQQVTLRCSPISGHKSVSWYQQVLGQGPQFIFQYYEKEERGRGNFPDRFSARQFPNYSSELNVNALLLGDSALYLCASVQVGGRHYGYTFGSGTRLTVV.

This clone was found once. The CDR3 bases are TGTGCCAGCAGCTTAGTGGGGGGGACTTCTCCTTTCTACGAGCAGTACTTC. Its protein is CASSLVGGTSPFYEQYF. The chain employs TRBV11-2 and TRBJ2-7; 7 bases match TRBD2. Germline assignment: CDR1 SGHAT and CDR2 FQNNGV. The V segment lost 1 base and the J segment 3 bases; nucleotides outside the gene matches: 12. The CDR3 covers 17 residues.

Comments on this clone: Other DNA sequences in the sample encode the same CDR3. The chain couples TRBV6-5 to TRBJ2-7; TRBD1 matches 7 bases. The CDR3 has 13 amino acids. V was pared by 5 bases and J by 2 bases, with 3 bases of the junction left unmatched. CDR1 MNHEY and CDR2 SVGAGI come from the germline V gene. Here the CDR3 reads CASSRTGAYEQYF. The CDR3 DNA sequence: TGTGCCAGCAGTAGAACAGGGGCCTACGAGCAGTACTTC.

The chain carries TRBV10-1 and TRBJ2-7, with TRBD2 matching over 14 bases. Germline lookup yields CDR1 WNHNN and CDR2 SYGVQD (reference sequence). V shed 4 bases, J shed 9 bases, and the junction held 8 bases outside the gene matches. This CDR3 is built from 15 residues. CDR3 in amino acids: CASSAEGLAGAGQYF. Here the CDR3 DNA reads TGCGCCAGCAGTGCGGAGGGACTAGCGGGAGCGGGGCAGTACTTC.

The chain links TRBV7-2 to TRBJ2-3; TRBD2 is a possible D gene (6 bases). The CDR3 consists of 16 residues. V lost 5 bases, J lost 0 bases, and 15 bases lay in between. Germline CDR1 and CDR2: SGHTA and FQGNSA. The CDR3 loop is CASSGGTLPSTDTQYF. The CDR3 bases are TGTGCCAGCAGCGGAGGGACTCTCCCCAGCACAGATACGCAGTATTTT. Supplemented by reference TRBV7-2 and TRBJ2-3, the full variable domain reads GAGVSQSPSNKVTEKGKDVELRCDPISGHTALYWYRQSLGQGLEFLIYFQGNSAPDKSGLPSDRFSAERTGGSVSTLTIQRTQQEDSAVYLCASSGGTLPSTDTQYFGPGTRLTVL.

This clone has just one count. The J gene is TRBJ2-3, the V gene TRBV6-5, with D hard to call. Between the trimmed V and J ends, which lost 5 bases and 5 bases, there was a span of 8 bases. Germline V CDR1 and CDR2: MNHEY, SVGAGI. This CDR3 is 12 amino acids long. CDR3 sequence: CASSLSGDTQYF. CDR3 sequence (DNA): TGTGCCAGCAGTCTTTCGGGAGATACGCAGTATTTT.

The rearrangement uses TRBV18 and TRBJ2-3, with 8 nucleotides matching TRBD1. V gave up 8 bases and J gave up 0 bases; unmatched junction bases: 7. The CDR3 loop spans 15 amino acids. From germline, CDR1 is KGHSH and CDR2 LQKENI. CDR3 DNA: TGTGCCAGCCACAGACAGGGGTCTAGCACAGATACGCAGTATTTT. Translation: CASHRQGSSTDTQYF.

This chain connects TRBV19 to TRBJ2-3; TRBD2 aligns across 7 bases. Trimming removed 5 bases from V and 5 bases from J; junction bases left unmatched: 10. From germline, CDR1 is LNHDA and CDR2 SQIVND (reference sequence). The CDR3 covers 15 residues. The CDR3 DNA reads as TGTGCCAGTAGTTCGCTGGGGAGGGCCGGAGATACGCAGTATTTT. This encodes CASSSLGRAGDTQYF.

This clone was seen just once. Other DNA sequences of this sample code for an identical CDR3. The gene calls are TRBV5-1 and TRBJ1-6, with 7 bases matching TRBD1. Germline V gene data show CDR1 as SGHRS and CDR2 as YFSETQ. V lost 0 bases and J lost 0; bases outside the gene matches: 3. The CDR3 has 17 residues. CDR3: CASSLVQGSSYNSPLHF. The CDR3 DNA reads TGCGCCAGCAGCTTGGTACAGGGGAGCTCCTATAATTCACCCCTCCACTTT.

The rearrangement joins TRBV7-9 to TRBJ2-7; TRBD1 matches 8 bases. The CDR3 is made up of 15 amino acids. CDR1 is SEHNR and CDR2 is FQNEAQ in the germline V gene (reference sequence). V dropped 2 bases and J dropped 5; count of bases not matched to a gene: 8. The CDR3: CASSLKRQGANEQYF. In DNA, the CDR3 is TGTGCCAGCAGCTTAAAACGGCAGGGGGCCAACGAGCAGTACTTC.

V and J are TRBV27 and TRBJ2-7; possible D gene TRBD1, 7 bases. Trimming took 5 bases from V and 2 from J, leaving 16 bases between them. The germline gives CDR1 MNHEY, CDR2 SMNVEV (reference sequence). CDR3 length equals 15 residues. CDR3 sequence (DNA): TGTGCCAGCAGTCTCAGGAGGGACAGCCCCTACGAGCAGTACTTC. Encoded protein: CASSLRRDSPYEQYF.

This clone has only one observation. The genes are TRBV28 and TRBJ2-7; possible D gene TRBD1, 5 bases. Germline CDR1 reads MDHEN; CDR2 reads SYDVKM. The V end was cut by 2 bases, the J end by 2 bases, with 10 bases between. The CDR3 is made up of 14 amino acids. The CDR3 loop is CASSLSRAPYEQYF. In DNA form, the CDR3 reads TGTGCCAGCAGTTTAAGCAGGGCCCCCTACGAGCAGTACTTC.

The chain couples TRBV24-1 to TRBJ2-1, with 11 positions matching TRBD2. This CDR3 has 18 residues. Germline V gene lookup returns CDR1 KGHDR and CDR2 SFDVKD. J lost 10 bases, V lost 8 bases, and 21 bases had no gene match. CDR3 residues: CATNEGRGKLAGDREQFF. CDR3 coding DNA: TGTGCCACCAATGAGGGACGGGGGAAACTAGCGGGAGATCGCGAGCAGTTCTTC.

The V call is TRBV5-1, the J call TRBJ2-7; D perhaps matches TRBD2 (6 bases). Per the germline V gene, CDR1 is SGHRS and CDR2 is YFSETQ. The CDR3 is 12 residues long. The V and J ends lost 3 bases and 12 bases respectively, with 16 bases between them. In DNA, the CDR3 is TGCGCCAGCAGCTCCCATCGACTAGGACTGTACTTC. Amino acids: CASSSHRLGLYF.